Each of the 8 T cell receptor beta chains below was sequenced from the same sample in a study of blood T cells in healthy people across ages (dated by TCRdb to 2013 to 2016). Libraries were constructed by 5' RACE. The instrument given in TCRdb is Illumina HiSeq 2500. A second PCR of roughly 7 to 11 cycles was performed with a sample-barcoded 5' primer and a J-beta primer mix. Clones were called with MiXCR by TCRdb after fastp trimmed the public reads at Q25, and only in-frame beta chains were retained. Entries that share a CDR3 protein sequence are merged under the most common genes and DNA. This sample gives around 650,000 distinct CDR3 sequences in total; around 32% of them show up just once. Of the sample, approximately 15% is held by the ten largest clones. The sample taken for sequencing was blood. These receptors were collected from a woman at least 80 years old in good health. Donor details come from another sample of the same person, matched by shared clones.

In its sample, this clonotype was seen a few times. V and J are TRBV20-1 and TRBJ1-5; 8 nucleotides match TRBD1. The CDR3 covers 16 residues. V was clipped by 0 bases and J by 2 bases; unmatched bases: 6. The germline CDR1 and CDR2 sequences are DFQATT and SNEGSKA (reference sequence). The CDR3 DNA is TGCAGTGCTAGAGATCGCGCGACAGGGGGCAATCAGCCCCAGCATTTT. Protein sequence: CSARDRATGGNQPQHF.

This clonotype occurred many times. The rearrangement joins TRBV7-2 to TRBJ2-1; the match to TRBD1 covers 7 bases. The ends lost 1 base at V and 6 bases at J; junction bases unmatched: 9. The CDR3 consists of 16 residues. Germline CDR1 SGHTA, CDR2 FQGNSA. The CDR3 nucleotides are TGTGCCAGCAGCTTAGGATTAGACAGGGTTGGCAATGAGCAGTTCTTC. Its translation: CASSLGLDRVGNEQFF.

Turning to this clonotype: A much larger clone sits a single nucleotide away, making a read error possible. The chain carries TRBV5-6 and TRBJ2-7; D gene uncertain. The V end lost 1 base, the J end lost 7 bases, and 15 bases lay between the germline ends. CDR1 SGHDT and CDR2 YYEEEE come from the germline V gene. The CDR3 runs to 14 residues. The CDR3 DNA follows: TGTGCCAGCAGCTTGAGAATGCACCCTCGGGAGCAGTACTTC. Translation gives CASSLRMHPREQYF.

In this sample, this clonotype turned up many times. This sequence joins TRBV5-1 and TRBJ1-2, with 9 bases fitting TRBD1. The trim removed 3 bases at V and 4 bases at J, leaving 4 bases unmatched. CDR3 length: 14 residues. Germline V gene lookup returns CDR1 SGHRS and CDR2 YFSETQ. The CDR3 nucleotides are TGCGCCAGCAGCTCGGACAGGGGCCCCTATGGCTACACCTTC. Residues: CASSSDRGPYGYTF.

In this sample, this clonotype turned up many times. J is TRBJ2-5 and V is TRBV20-1; either TRBD1 or TRBD2 may fit D (7 bases each). Germline CDR1 is DFQATT and CDR2 is SNEGSKA (reference sequence). Trimming stripped 5 bases from V and 0 bases from J, with 13 bases between. The CDR3 length is 14 residues. In nucleotides, the CDR3 is TGCAGTGCTCCAGGGGGGGGGAACCAAGAGACCCAGTACTTC. Protein: CSAPGGGNQETQYF.

This clonotype appeared many times. The chain employs TRBV6-5 and TRBJ1-2; possible D gene TRBD1, 5 bases. The CDR3 is made up of 13 amino acids. Looked up from germline, CDR1 is MNHEY and CDR2 is SVGAGI. Trimming removed 6 bases from V and 6 bases from J, with 14 bases in between. The CDR3 loop reads CASREDGGDGYTF. CDR3 DNA: TGTGCCAGCAGGGAGGACGGGGGGGATGGCTACACCTTC.

The rearrangement uses TRBV4-2 and TRBJ2-3, with 10 bases aligning to TRBD2. Trimming took 0 bases from V and 0 from J; bases not matched to a gene: 3. This CDR3 comprises 17 residues. Germline CDR1 reads LGHNA; CDR2 reads YNFKEQ. This chain's CDR3 is CASSQESSGSSTDTQYF. DNA for the CDR3: TGTGCCAGCAGCCAAGAGTCTAGCGGGAGTAGCACAGATACGCAGTATTTT.

This clonotype was seen repeatedly, ten times or more. V and J are TRBV24-1 and TRBJ2-1; TRBD2 matches at 7 bases. V gave up 4 bases and J gave up 9 bases; unmatched junction bases: 5. Germline V gene data show CDR1 as KGHDR and CDR2 as SFDVKD. The CDR3 is 13 residues long. The CDR3 here is CATSEGWGGEQFF. The CDR3 coding sequence is TGTGCCACCAGTGAAGGCTGGGGGGGTGAGCAGTTCTTC.